This entry features one TCR beta chain sequence. What it binds is unknown. These data originate in a study of T-cell reconstitution after alpha-beta-depleted transplantation in children. General study results and limits: About two months after transplant, alpha-beta T cells reportedly came from several hundred expanded graft clones.

It was with unique molecular identifiers that the TCRbeta library was prepared. TCRdb re-derived calls from the PCR reads in MiXCR, one entry per CDR3 protein. The repertoire has about 980,000 distinct CDR3 sequences, 25% to 30% of them found once; the top ten carry 28%. Germline trimming cut 3 bases from V and 0 bases from J; bases unmatched to any gene: 17. CDR3 length: 19 residues. CDR1 is SNHLY, CDR2 FYNNEI, per germline. The rearrangement joins TRBV2 to TRBJ2-7, with 7 bases aligning to TRBD2. The sequences come from PBMCs, mostly from graft donor cells, collected 360 days after TCRalphabeta/CD19-depleted stem cell transplant. This TCR was sampled from a boy under three years old who had a stem cell transplant for SCID, so the T cells may come from the graft donor. The CDR3 region has the DNA TGTGCCAGCAGTGACCGCACGTCTGAAAGGAGCGGGACCTCCTACGAGCAGTACTTC. This translates into CASSDRTSERSGTSYEQYF.